Listed below are T cell receptor beta chains from one sample, sequenced in a study of T cell repertoires in cytomegalovirus infection. In TCRdb, the reads were re-called with MiXCR into one record per CDR3 protein. This sample has about 180,000 distinct CDR3 sequences, with about 18% found just once. The sample comprised CD8+ T cells from PBMCs. The receptors here all came from a human donor in good health (CMV status not recorded). Some clones in this sample may be carry-over from other donors' samples. Both conserved end residues are part of each CDR3. D genes are given only for firm matches. Size is omitted from some rows. Given values are once, few, many or a class for expanded clones.

NA TRBJ2-5 TRBV12-3/TRBV12-4 NA CASSLGVKAGETQYF TGTGCCAGCAGTTTAGGAGTGAAGGCGGGGGAGACCCAGTACTTC
NA TRBJ2-5 TRBV18 NA CASSPPRRGETQYF TGTGCCAGCTCACCACCCAGGCGGGGAGAGACCCAGTACTTC
few TRBJ2-7 TRBV2 TRBD2 CASRTGKLAGYEQYF TGTGCCAGCAGGACCGGGAAGCTAGCGGGCTACGAGCAGTACTTC
NA TRBJ2-5 TRBV27 NA CASSFFPPQGGQETQYF TGTGCCAGCAGTTTTTTCCCACCCCAGGGCGGCCAAGAGACCCAGTACTTC
few TRBJ2-6 TRBV20-1 NA CSSFPPARLPSGANVLTF TGCAGTTCTTTCCCCCCCGCCAGGTTGCCCTCTGGGGCCAACGTCCTGACTTTC
few TRBJ1-1 TRBV7-2 NA CASSPKGGGLLEAFF TGTGCCAGCAGCCCCAAAGGGGGGGGGCTCCTTGAAGCTTTCTTT
NA TRBJ2-1 TRBV6-1 NA CASSEEGGEYNEQFF TGTGCCAGCAGTGAAGAGGGGGGCGAGTACAATGAGCAGTTCTTC
NA TRBJ2-4 TRBV6-2/TRBV6-3 NA CASSYLRISLAKNIQYF TGTGCCAGCAGTTACCTTCGGATTTCCTTAGCCAAAAACATTCAGTACTTC
few TRBJ2-7 TRBV7-9 TRBD1 CASVIGQGAYEQYF TGTGCCAGCGTGATCGGACAGGGGGCATACGAGCAGTACTTC
many TRBJ2-1 TRBV7-2 NA CASSLPYLALEGDYNEQFF TGTGCCAGCAGCTTGCCCTACCTAGCGCTTGAGGGGGACTACAATGAGCAGTTCTTC
few TRBJ2-2 TRBV6-1 NA CASSEWPGELFF TGTGCCAGCAGTGAGTGGCCCGGGGAGCTGTTTTTT
few TRBJ2-1 TRBV7-6 NA CASSLVSQGTTVYNEQFF TGTGCCAGCAGCTTAGTTTCGCAGGGAACAACTGTGTACAATGAGCAGTTCTTC
few TRBJ1-1 TRBV4-1 TRBD1 CASSLRQGALNTEAFF TGCGCCAGCAGCCTCCGACAGGGGGCTCTGAACACTGAAGCTTTCTTT
few TRBJ1-1 TRBV28 NA CASSLQFETFF TGTGCCAGCAGTTTACAGTTTGAAACTTTCTTT
few TRBJ1-5 TRBV28 NA CASSLGDTYQPQHF TGTGCCAGCAGTTTAGGGGACACTTATCAGCCCCAGCATTTT
NA TRBJ2-2 TRBV7-6 NA CASSVTGTGELFF TGTGCCAGCAGCGTTACAGGGACCGGGGAGCTGTTTTTT
few TRBJ2-7 TRBV6-2/TRBV6-3 TRBD1 CASSYSLGTGDPYEQYF TGTGCCAGCAGTTACTCCCTCGGGACAGGGGATCCCTACGAGCAGTACTTC
few TRBJ1-2 TRBV28 NA CASSLVRVNYGYTF TGTGCCAGCAGTTTAGTTCGGGTTAACTATGGCTACACCTTC
NA TRBJ2-7 TRBV6-2/TRBV6-3 NA CASRSLTGNSYEQYF TGTGCCAGCAGATCCTTGACAGGAAATTCCTACGAGCAGTACTTC
many TRBJ1-1 TRBV7-2 NA CASSLYTGGNTEAFF TGTGCCAGCAGCTTATATACAGGCGGAAACACTGAAGCTTTCTTT
NA TRBJ2-3 TRBV29-1 NA CSSGTQYF TGCAGCTCAGGGACGCAGTATTTT
few TRBJ2-1 TRBV7-9 NA CASSPDGDEQFF TGTGCCAGCAGCCCCGACGGAGATGAGCAGTTCTTC
NA TRBJ2-5 TRBV20-1 TRBD1 CSAHLSLKQGDQETQYF TGCAGTGCTCACCTTAGCCTAAAACAGGGGGACCAAGAGACCCAGTACTTC
NA TRBJ2-1 TRBV29-1 NA CSVEGRQGGQYNEQFF TGCAGCGTTGAGGGAAGACAAGGCGGACAGTACAATGAGCAGTTCTTC
NA TRBJ2-7 TRBV15 NA CATSRDRAEDPYF TGTGCCACCAGCAGAGATCGGGCAGAGGACCCGTACTTC
NA TRBJ2-1 TRBV6-2/TRBV6-3 NA CASSSMNDEQFF TGTGCCAGCAGCTCTATGAATGATGAGCAGTTCTTC
NA TRBJ1-2 TRBV7-6 TRBD1 CASSSRTGGFYGYTF TGTGCCAGCAGCTCACGGACAGGGGGCTTTTATGGCTACACCTTC
NA TRBJ2-2 TRBV7-2 NA CASSLGVHTGELFF TGTGCCAGCAGCTTAGGGGTTCACACCGGGGAGCTGTTTTTT
many TRBJ2-7 TRBV7-2 NA CASSLPGSPYEQYF TGTGCCAGCAGCTTACCGGGATCACCCTACGAGCAGTACTTC
NA TRBJ2-1 TRBV20-1 TRBD2 CSAPSLLAGLYNEQFF TGCAGTGCCCCCAGCCTCCTAGCGGGGCTTTACAATGAGCAGTTCTTC
NA TRBJ2-1 TRBV5-6 NA CASSAQVISYNEQFF TGTGCCAGCAGCGCGCAGGTGATCAGCTACAATGAGCAGTTCTTC
NA TRBJ1-4 TRBV7-2 TRBD1 CASSPRQGATNEKLFF TGTGCCAGCAGCCCAAGACAGGGGGCGACTAATGAAAAACTGTTTTTT
NA TRBJ1-4 TRBV27 TRBD1 CASTKSVAWDRGLGDEKLFF TGTGCCAGCACCAAAAGTGTAGCTTGGGACAGGGGTTTGGGTGACGAAAAACTGTTTTTT
NA TRBJ2-3 TRBV28 NA CASSPRPTDTQYF TGTGCCAGCAGTCCTCGACCCACAGATACGCAGTATTTT
few TRBJ2-5 TRBV2 NA CASRSGETQYF TGTGCCAGCCGGTCGGGGGAGACCCAGTACTTC
NA TRBJ2-7 TRBV4-1 TRBD1 CASSQGGTGSWQYF TGCGCCAGCAGCCAAGGGGGGACAGGGTCTTGGCAGTACTTC
few TRBJ2-7 TRBV7-9 NA CASSNRQVYEQYF TGTGCCAGCAGCAACCGACAGGTCTACGAGCAGTACTTC
NA TRBJ2-1 TRBV7-9 NA CASSLSEISYNEQFF TGTGCCAGCAGCTTATCGGAGATCTCCTACAATGAGCAGTTCTTC
few TRBJ2-7 TRBV7-2 TRBD1 CASSLVRTGENYEQYF TGTGCCAGCAGCTTAGTGAGGACAGGGGAAAACTACGAGCAGTACTTC
few TRBJ1-1 TRBV29-1 NA CSVGRGLNTEAFF TGCAGCGTTGGCAGGGGCCTGAACACTGAAGCTTTCTTT
few TRBJ1-1 TRBV12-3/TRBV12-4 NA CASSLSYNTEAFF TGTGCCAGCAGTTTGTCTTATAACACTGAAGCTTTCTTT
NA TRBJ2-7 TRBV30 NA CAWSVTAELSYEQYF TGTGCCTGGAGTGTGACAGCCGAACTCTCCTACGAGCAGTACTTC
few TRBJ1-1 TRBV15 NA CATSRDREMNTEAFF TGTGCCACCAGCAGAGATCGGGAAATGAACACTGAAGCTTTCTTT
NA TRBJ1-6 TRBV4-2 TRBD1 CASSQERQGDGSPLHF TGTGCCAGCAGCCAAGAGAGACAGGGGGATGGTTCACCCCTCCACTTT
few TRBJ2-3 TRBV14 NA CASSGPRTASTDTQYF TGTGCCAGCAGTGGACCCCGGACAGCCAGCACAGATACGCAGTATTTT
NA TRBJ2-7 TRBV25-1 NA CASSEPLTYEQYF TGTGCCAGCAGTGAACCGCTAACCTACGAGCAGTACTTC
few TRBJ2-7 TRBV7-2 NA CASSLGVQGGNEQYF TGTGCCAGCAGCTTAGGCGTACAGGGGGGGAACGAGCAGTACTTC
NA TRBJ2-3 TRBV5-4 NA CASSLGGAVFIDTQYF TGTGCCAGCAGCTTGGGGGGGGCAGTCTTCATTGATACGCAGTATTTT